This T cell receptor beta chain derives from a study of blood T cell repertoires in COVID-19. This CDR3 is built from 16 residues. Losses at the gene ends were 4 bases for V and 2 bases for J; bases not matched to a gene: 9. Germline CDR1 MDHEN, CDR2 SYDVKM. Here immunoSEQ multiplex PCR was the method, and the copy in TCRdb shows in-frame clones only, minus some. The sample holds just over 250,000 clones; over 75% are singletons and the top ten take roughly 10%. Patients from Seattle were sampled longitudinally, starting during active infection. The chain links TRBV28 to TRBJ2-5, with 8 bases that match TRBD1. The TCR was taken from a woman in her 70s with COVID-19, enrolled during active disease. The sequenced sample consisted of peripheral blood. The CDR3 here is CASSSTLRQGQETQYF. CDR3 sequence (DNA): TGTGCCAGCAGTTCCACCCTAAGACAGGGGCAAGAGACCCAGTACTTC.